This T cell receptor beta chain was sequenced during a study of blood T cell repertoires in COVID-19. Background on the study: T cells, B-cell-depleted T cells, or PBMCs supplied cDNA or gDNA.

Measured with immunoSEQ multiplex PCR; TCRdb has only the in-frame clones, and not every one. Of some 160,000 clones detected, 80% to 85% appear once; the ten largest clones hold roughly a tenth. This CDR3 is 20 amino acids long. Per the germline V gene, CDR1 is MNHGY and CDR2 is SAAAGT. V lost 0 bases and J 0 bases, leaving 21 bases between the germline ends. The sequence came from a man in his 70s with active or convalescent COVID-19. V and J are TRBV6-8 and TRBJ2-1, with D perhaps TRBD2 (5 bases). The material sequenced was peripheral blood. CDR3 amino acids: CASSYSVLAEKKGSYNEQFF. CDR3 in DNA: TGTGCCAGCAGTTACTCGGTTCTAGCAGAAAAAAAGGGCTCCTACAATGAGCAGTTCTTC.